The 22 T cell receptor beta chains reported below all come from one sample, sequenced in a study of cytomegalovirus exposure and HLA in healthy donors. Both 60 Vbeta primers and 13 Jbeta primers went into the PCR. The repertoire was sequenced with immunoSEQ multiplex PCR; TCRdb's copy has only in-frame clones and lacks some. Recorded for this sample: some 70,000 clones. The sequenced sample was PBMCs. The receptors shown here come from a boy under 18 in good health and CMV-seronegative.

The genes are TRBV5-5 and TRBJ1-1, with D uncertain. The CDR3 is made up of 12 amino acids. The V end was cut by 3 bases, the J end by 11 bases, with 14 bases between. Per the germline V gene, CDR1 is SGHKS and CDR2 is YYEKEE (reference sequence). CDR3 in DNA: TGTGCCAGCAGCTCATCGGGGTATAAGGCTTTCTTT. This codes for CASSSSGYKAFF.

The chain employs TRBV9 and TRBJ2-2, with D unresolved. From germline, CDR1 is SGDLS and CDR2 YYNGEE. The V end was cut by 0 bases, the J end by 5 bases, with 5 bases between. The CDR3 is 13 residues long. The CDR3, as DNA: TGTGCCAGCAGCGTAGGCGTTACCGGGGAGCTGTTTTTT. Translated, it gives CASSVGVTGELFF. Using reference TRBV9 and TRBJ2-2 for the parts outside the CDR3, the full variable domain is DSGVTQTPKHLITATGQRVTLRCSPRSGDLSVYWYQQSLDQGLQFLIQYYNGEERAKGNILERFSAQQFPDLHSELNLSSLELGDSALYFCASSVGVTGELFFGEGSRLTVL.

V and J are TRBV7-9 and TRBJ2-5, with 8 bases aligning to TRBD2. The germline V gene encodes CDR1 SEHNR and CDR2 FQNEAQ (reference sequence). V lost 1 base to trimming and J lost 2 bases; unmatched junction nucleotides: 6. The CDR3 is made up of 16 amino acids. CDR3 sequence: CASSLGLAGIQETQYF. The DNA for the CDR3 is TGTGCCAGCAGCTTAGGGCTAGCGGGCATTCAAGAGACCCAGTACTTC.

The J gene is TRBJ2-7, the V gene TRBV27; 8 bases map to TRBD1. Germline V gene lookup returns CDR1 MNHEY and CDR2 SMNVEV (reference sequence). Losses at the gene ends were 6 bases for V and 3 bases for J; bases not matched to a gene: 10. There are 15 residues in the CDR3. CDR3 DNA sequence: TGTGCCAGCAGAGACAGGGGTGGACTCCGCTACGAGCAGTACTTC. This codes for CASRDRGGLRYEQYF.

This chain uses TRBV18 with TRBJ1-1; D not resolved. The germline CDR1 and CDR2 sequences are KGHSH and LQKENI. Deletions cut 3 bases from V and 1 base from J, with 9 bases between. This CDR3 comprises 14 residues. The CDR3 DNA reads as TGTGCCAGCTCACCCTCCGAGGAGAACACTGAAGCTTTCTTT. Amino acid sequence: CASSPSEENTEAFF.

The chain recombines TRBV6-5 with TRBJ2-5; D perhaps matches TRBD1 (6 bases). The germline V gene encodes CDR1 MNHEY and CDR2 SVGAGI. V was pared by 5 bases and J by 4 bases, with 14 bases between. The CDR3 extends over 14 amino acids. CDR3 DNA sequence: TGTGCCAGCAGTAGAACAGGGTCATCAGAGACCCAGTACTTC. It is translated as CASSRTGSSETQYF.

The chain couples TRBV7-8 to TRBJ1-1; TRBD1 aligns across 8 bases. The CDR3 is 15 amino acids. The J segment lost 3 bases and the V segment lost 1 base, leaving 4 bases of the junction unmatched. Germline CDR1 is SGHVS and CDR2 is FQNEAQ. This CDR3 is CASSLGTGLYTEAFF. The CDR3, as DNA: TGTGCCAGCAGCTTAGGGACAGGGCTATACACTGAAGCTTTCTTT. The full variable domain, with the rest looked up from reference TRBV7-8 and TRBJ1-1, is GAGVSQSPRYKVAKRGQDVALRCDPISGHVSLFWYQQALGQGPEFLTYFQNEAQLDKSGLPSDRFFAERPEGSVSTLKIQRTQQEDSAVYLCASSLGTGLYTEAFFGQGTRLTVV.

The chain links TRBV23-1 to TRBJ2-2; D is perhaps TRBD2 (5 bases). TRBV23-1 is reported as an ORF; its role is uncertain. V was shortened by 3 bases and J by 5 bases, with 16 bases between the two germline ends. The CDR3 spans 16 residues. The CDR3: CASSHPDFQFTGELFF. Here the CDR3 DNA reads TGCGCCAGCAGTCATCCGGACTTCCAATTTACCGGGGAGCTGTTTTTT.

J is TRBJ2-7 and V is TRBV6-5; D unresolved. V lost 4 bases to trimming and J lost 5 bases, with 12 bases between them. In germline, CDR1 is MNHEY, CDR2 SVGAGI. CDR3 length: 13 amino acids. The CDR3 DNA reads TGTGCCAGCAGTTCCGCAGGAAACAACGAGCAGTACTTC. It encodes CASSSAGNNEQYF.

The V and J genes are TRBV2 and TRBJ2-1, with TRBD2 identical over 8 bases. Germline V gene lookup returns CDR1 SNHLY and CDR2 FYNNEI. J lost 4 bases, V lost 7 bases, and 3 bases had no gene match. The CDR3 spans 13 residues. The CDR3 spells CASIASGYNEQFF. CDR3 DNA sequence: TGTGCCAGCATTGCTAGCGGGTACAATGAGCAGTTCTTC.

The chain couples TRBV30 to TRBJ2-3; 12 nucleotides agree with TRBD2. V dropped 4 bases and J dropped 7; count of bases not matched to a gene: 3. From germline, CDR1 is GTSNPN and CDR2 SVGIG (reference sequence). The CDR3 loop spans 13 amino acids. CDR3 sequence reads: CAWTSGREYTQYF. Here the CDR3 DNA reads TGTGCCTGGACTAGCGGGAGGGAGTATACGCAGTATTTT.

The V gene is TRBV6-5, the J gene TRBJ1-1; TRBD1 matches at 9 bases. There are 11 residues in the CDR3. With 4 bases clipped from V and 10 bases from J, the junction kept 1 base outside the gene matches. Per germline, CDR1 MNHEY and CDR2 SVGAGI. CDR3 nucleotide sequence: TGTGCCAGCAGTTCGACAGGGGGAGCTTTCTTT. Protein sequence: CASSSTGGAFF.

This chain joins TRBV5-1 and TRBJ2-3, with a possible D match to TRBD2 (5 bases). The V end was cut by 3 bases, the J end by 1 base, with 12 bases between. The germline gives CDR1 SGHRS, CDR2 YFSETQ. The CDR3 spans 15 residues. CDR3 DNA: TGCGCCAGCAGCTCGGACGGGATTCGCACAGATACGCAGTATTTT. Encoded protein: CASSSDGIRTDTQYF.

The chain recombines TRBV9 with TRBJ1-2; a possible D gene is TRBD1 (5 bases). This CDR3 has 14 residues. V dropped 3 bases and J dropped 11 bases, with 20 bases sitting between them. The germline V gene has CDR1 SGDLS and CDR2 YYNGEE. CDR3 residues: CASSETASSVRYTF. DNA of the CDR3: TGTGCCAGCAGCGAGACAGCCTCTTCCGTTCGGTACACCTTC.

Turning to this clone: A read error may account for a junction end that differs from germline. In DNA, the CDR3 is TGCAGCGGACAATTAGCGGTTCCAAGCTCCGACAATGAGCAGTTCTTC. This sequence encodes CSGQLAVPSSDNEQFF. V gene TRBV29-1 combines with J gene TRBJ2-1; TRBD2 is a possible D gene (6 bases). In germline, CDR1 is SQVTM, CDR2 ANQGSEA. This CDR3 region has 16 residues.

The CDR3 coding sequence is TGTGCCAGCTCACCTTACAGGGAGGGTGAAAAACTGTTTTTT. This translates into CASSPYREGEKLFF. The chain joins TRBV18 to TRBJ1-4; a weak D match, TRBD1 (6 bases). V lost 3 bases and J lost 7, with 12 bases in between. The germline gives CDR1 KGHSH, CDR2 LQKENI. The CDR3 runs to 14 residues.

The genes are TRBV30 and TRBJ2-7, with 9 bases fitting TRBD1. After removal of 5 bases from V and 3 bases from J, the junction contained 2 bases not matched to a gene. The CDR3 is 12 residues long. The germline CDR1 and CDR2 sequences are GTSNPN and SVGIG (reference sequence). The CDR3 DNA follows: TGTGCCTGGCGGACAGGGGTCTACGAGCAGTACTTC. Its translation: CAWRTGVYEQYF. Drawing the rest from reference TRBV30 and TRBJ2-7, the complete variable domain is SQTIHQWPATLVQPVGSPLSLECTVEGTSNPNLYWYRQAAGRGLQLLFYSVGIGQISSEVPQNLSASRPQDRQFILSSKKLLLSDSGFYLCAWRTGVYEQYFGPGTRLTVT.

J is TRBJ2-5 and V is TRBV19; 7 bases line up with TRBD1. Germline loops: CDR1 LNHDA, CDR2 SQIVND (reference sequence). V was pared by 4 bases and J by 5 bases, with 10 bases of the junction left unmatched. This CDR3 spans 15 amino acids. This chain's CDR3 is CASSTARGPEETQYF. CDR3 DNA sequence: TGTGCCAGTAGTACCGCAAGGGGGCCGGAGGAGACCCAGTACTTC.

The V gene is TRBV2, the J gene TRBJ2-7, with 7 nucleotides matching TRBD2. Germline V lookup: CDR1 SNHLY, CDR2 FYNNEI. Trimming at V came to 7 bases and at J to 2 bases, leaving 8 bases not matched to a gene. This CDR3 region has 14 residues. CDR3 DNA: TGTGCCAGCATGGCGGAGCGGGGAGCCTACGAGCAGTACTTC. Its protein is CASMAERGAYEQYF.

This rearrangement joins TRBV6-5 to TRBJ1-1; D unclear. V was trimmed by 2 bases and J by 7 bases, leaving 5 bases between them. The germline V gene encodes CDR1 MNHEY and CDR2 SVGAGI. The length of the CDR3 is 11 residues. CDR3 region: CASSYGGEAFF. DNA for the CDR3: TGTGCCAGCAGTTACGGCGGTGAAGCTTTCTTT.

The V and J genes are TRBV6-1 and TRBJ1-1; 8 bases align to TRBD1. The CDR3 is made up of 15 amino acids. J gave up 1 base and V 6 bases, and 7 bases lay outside the gene matches. CDR1 is MNHNS and CDR2 is SASEGT in the germline V gene. This chain's CDR3 is CASREGQAANTEAFF. DNA for the CDR3: TGTGCCAGCAGAGAGGGACAGGCGGCGAACACTGAAGCTTTCTTT.

The rearrangement joins TRBV6-5 to TRBJ1-2; D is perhaps TRBD1 (5 bases). This CDR3 region has 13 residues. V lost 0 bases and J 8 bases, leaving 10 bases between the germline ends. CDR1 and CDR2 (germline): MNHEY, SVGAGI. The CDR3 is CASSYSGVEGYTF. The CDR3 nucleotides are TGTGCCAGCAGTTACTCAGGGGTCGAGGGCTACACCTTC.